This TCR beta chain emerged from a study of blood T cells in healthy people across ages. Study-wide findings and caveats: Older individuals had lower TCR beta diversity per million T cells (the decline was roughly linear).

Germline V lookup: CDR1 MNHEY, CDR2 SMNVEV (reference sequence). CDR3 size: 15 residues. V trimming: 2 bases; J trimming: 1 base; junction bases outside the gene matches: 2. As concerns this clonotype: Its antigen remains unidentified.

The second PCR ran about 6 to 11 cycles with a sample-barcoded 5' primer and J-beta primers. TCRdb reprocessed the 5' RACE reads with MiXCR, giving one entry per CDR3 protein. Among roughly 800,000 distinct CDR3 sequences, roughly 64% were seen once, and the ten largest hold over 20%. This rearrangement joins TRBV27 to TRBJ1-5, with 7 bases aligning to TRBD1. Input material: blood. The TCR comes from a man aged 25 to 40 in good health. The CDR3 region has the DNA TGTGCCAGCAGTTTAACAGGGGAGAGCAATCAGCCCCAGCATTTT. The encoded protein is CASSLTGESNQPQHF.